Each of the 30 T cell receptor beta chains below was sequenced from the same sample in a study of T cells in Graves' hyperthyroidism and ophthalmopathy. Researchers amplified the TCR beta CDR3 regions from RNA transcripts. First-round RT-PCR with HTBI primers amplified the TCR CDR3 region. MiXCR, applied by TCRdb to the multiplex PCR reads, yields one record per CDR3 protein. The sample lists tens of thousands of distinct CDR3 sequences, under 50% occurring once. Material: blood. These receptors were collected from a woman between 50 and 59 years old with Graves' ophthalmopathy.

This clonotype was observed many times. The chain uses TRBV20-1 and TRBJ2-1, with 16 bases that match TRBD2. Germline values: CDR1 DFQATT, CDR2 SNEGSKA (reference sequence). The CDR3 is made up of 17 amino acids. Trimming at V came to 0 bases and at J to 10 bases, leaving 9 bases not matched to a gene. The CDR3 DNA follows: TGCAGTGCTAGAGATAAGGGACTAGCGGGGGGGAGTGGGGAGCAGTTCTTC. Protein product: CSARDKGLAGGSGEQFF.

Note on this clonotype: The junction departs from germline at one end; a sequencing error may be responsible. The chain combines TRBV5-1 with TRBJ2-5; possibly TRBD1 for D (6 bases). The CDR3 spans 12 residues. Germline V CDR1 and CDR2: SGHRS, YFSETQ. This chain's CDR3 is CASREEGVTRYF. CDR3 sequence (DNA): TGTGCCAGCAGAGAAGAGGGGGTAACCCGGTACTTC.

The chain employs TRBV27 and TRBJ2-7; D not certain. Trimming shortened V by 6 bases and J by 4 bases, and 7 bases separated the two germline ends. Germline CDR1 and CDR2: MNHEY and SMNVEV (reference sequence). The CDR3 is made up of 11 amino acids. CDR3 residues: CASRKVYEQYF. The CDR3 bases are TGTGCCAGCAGGAAGGTTTACGAGCAGTACTTC.

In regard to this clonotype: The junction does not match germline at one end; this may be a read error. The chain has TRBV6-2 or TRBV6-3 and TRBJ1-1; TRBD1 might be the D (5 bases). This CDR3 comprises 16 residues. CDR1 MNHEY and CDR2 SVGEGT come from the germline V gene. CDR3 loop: CASSYGATNQNTEAFF. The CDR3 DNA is TGTGCCAGCAGTTACGGGGCGACAAACCAGAACACTGAGGCTTTCTTT.

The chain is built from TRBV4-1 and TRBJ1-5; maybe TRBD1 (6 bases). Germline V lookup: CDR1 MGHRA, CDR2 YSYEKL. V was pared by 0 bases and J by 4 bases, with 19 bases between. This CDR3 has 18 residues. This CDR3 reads CASSQDFEGGEPNQPQHF. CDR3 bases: TGCGCCAGCAGCCAAGACTTCGAGGGGGGGGAGCCGAATCAGCCCCAGCATTTT.

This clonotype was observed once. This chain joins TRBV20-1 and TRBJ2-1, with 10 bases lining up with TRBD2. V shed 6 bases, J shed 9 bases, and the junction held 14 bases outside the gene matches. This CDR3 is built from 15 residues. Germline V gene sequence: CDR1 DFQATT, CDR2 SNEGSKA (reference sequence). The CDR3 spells CSAPFGSSGRVEQFF. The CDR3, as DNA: TGCAGTGCCCCTTTTGGATCAAGCGGGAGGGTTGAGCAGTTCTTC.

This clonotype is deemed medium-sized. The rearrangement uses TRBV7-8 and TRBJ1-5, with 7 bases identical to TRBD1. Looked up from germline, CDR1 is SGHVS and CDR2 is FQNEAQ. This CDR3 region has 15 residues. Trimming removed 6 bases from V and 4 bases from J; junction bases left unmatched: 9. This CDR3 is CASSTSPTGNQPQHF. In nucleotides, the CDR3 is TGTGCCAGCAGTACAAGCCCGACAGGGAATCAGCCCCAGCATTTT.

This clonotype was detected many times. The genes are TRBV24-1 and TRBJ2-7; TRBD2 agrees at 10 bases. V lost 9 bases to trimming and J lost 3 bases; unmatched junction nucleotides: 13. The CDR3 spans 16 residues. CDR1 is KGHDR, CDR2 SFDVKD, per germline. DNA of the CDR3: TGTGCCACCCCCATCGGGCTAGCGGGGGTGAGCTACGAGCAGTACTTC. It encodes CATPIGLAGVSYEQYF.

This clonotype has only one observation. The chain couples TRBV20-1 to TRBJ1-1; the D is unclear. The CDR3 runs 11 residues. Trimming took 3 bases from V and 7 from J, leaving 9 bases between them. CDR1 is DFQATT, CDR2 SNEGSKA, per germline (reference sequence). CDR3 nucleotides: TGCAGTGCTAGCAGCCGATTTGAAGCTTTCTTT. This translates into CSASSRFEAFF.

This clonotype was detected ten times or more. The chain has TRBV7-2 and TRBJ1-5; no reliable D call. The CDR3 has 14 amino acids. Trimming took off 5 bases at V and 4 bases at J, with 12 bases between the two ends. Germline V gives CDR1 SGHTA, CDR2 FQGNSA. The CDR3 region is CASSPVGGNQPQHF. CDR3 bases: TGTGCCAGCAGCCCGGTGGGAGGGAATCAGCCCCAGCATTTT.

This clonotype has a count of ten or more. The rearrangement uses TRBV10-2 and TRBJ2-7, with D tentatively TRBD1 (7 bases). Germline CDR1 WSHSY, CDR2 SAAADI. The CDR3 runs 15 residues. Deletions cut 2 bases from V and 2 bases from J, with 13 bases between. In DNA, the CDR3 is TGCGCCAGCAGTGAGCAGGGGGGTTTTACCTACGAGCAGTACTTC. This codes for CASSEQGGFTYEQYF.

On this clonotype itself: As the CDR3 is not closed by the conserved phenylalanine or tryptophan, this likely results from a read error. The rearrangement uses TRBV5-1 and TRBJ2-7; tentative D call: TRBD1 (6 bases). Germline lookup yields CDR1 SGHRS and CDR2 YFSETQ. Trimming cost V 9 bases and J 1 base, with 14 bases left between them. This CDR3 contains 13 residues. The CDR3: CATRRDTSYEQYC. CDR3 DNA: TGCGCCACCCGAAGGGACACTTCCTACGAGCAGTACTGC.

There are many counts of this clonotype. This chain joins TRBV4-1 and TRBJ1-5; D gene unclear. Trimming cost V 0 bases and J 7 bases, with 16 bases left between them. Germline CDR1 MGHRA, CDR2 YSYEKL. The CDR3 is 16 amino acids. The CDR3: CASSQERNRVCQPQHF. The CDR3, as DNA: TGCGCCAGCAGCCAAGAAAGGAATCGGGTTTGCCAGCCCCAGCATTTT.

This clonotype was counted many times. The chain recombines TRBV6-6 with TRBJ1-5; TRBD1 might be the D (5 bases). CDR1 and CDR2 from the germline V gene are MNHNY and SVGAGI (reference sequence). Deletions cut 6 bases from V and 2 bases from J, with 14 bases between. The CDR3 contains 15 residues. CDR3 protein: CASRLGGMGNQPQHF. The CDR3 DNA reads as TGTGCCAGCAGGCTGGGGGGGATGGGCAATCAGCCCCAGCATTTT.

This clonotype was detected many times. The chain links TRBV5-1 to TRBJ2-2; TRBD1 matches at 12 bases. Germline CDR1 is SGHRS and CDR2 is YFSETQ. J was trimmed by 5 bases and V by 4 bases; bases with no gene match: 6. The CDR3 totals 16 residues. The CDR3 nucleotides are TGCGCCAGCAGCCCGGGACAGGGGGCGTTGACCGGGGAGCTGTTTTTT. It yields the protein CASSPGQGALTGELFF. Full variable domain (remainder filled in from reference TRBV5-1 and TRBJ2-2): KAGVTQTPRYLIKTRGQQVTLSCSPISGHRSVSWYQQTPGQGLQFLFEYFSETQRNKGNFPGRFSGRQFSNSRSEMNVSTLELGDSALYLCASSPGQGALTGELFFGEGSRLTVL.

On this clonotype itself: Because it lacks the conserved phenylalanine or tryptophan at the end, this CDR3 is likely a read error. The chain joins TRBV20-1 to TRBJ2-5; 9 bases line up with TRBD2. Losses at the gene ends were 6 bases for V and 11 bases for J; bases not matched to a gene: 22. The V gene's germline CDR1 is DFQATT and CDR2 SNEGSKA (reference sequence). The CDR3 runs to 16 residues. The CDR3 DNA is TGCAGTGCCCAGGGACTAGCTTATAGCGACGAGTATACGCAGTACTGC. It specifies CSAQGLAYSDEYTQYC.

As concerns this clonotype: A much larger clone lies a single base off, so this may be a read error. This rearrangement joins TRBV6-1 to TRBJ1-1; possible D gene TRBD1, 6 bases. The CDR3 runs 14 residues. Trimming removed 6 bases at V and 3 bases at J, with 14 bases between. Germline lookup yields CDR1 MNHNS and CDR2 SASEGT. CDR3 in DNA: TGTGCCAGCAGCGAACAGGGAGATCACACTGAAGCTTTCTTT. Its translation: CASSEQGDHTEAFF.

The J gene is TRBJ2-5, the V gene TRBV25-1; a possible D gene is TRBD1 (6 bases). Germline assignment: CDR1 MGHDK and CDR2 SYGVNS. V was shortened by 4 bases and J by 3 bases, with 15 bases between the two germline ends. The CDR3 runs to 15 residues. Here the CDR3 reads CASSARWTVKETQYF. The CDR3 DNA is TGTGCCAGCAGTGCACGATGGACAGTAAAAGAGACCCAGTACTTC. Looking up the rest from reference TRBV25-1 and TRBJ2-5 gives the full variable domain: EADIYQTPRYLVIGTGKKITLECSQTMGHDKMYWYQQDPGMELHLIHYSYGVNSTEKGDLSSESTVSRIRTEHFPLTLESARPSHTSQYLCASSARWTVKETQYFGPGTRLLVL.

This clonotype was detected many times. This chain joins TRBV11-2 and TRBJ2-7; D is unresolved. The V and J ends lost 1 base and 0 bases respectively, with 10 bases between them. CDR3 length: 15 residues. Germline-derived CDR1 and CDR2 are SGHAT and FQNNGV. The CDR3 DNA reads TGTGCCAGCAGCTTAGTCAGGAGCCGCTCCTACGAGCAGTACTTC. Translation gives CASSLVRSRSYEQYF.

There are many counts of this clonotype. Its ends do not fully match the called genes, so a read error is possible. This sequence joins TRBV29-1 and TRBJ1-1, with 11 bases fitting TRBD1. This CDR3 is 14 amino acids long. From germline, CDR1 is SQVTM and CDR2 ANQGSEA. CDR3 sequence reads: CSGGGQGGYTETFF. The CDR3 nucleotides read TGCAGCGGGGGGGGACAGGGGGGTTACACTGAAACTTTCTTT.

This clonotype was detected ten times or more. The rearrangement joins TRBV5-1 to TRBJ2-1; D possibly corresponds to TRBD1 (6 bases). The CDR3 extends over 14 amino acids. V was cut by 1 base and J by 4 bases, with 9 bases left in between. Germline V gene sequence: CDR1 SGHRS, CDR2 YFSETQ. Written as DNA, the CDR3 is TGCGCCAGCAGCTTGAGTCAGGGGTACAATGAGCAGTTCTTC. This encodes CASSLSQGYNEQFF.

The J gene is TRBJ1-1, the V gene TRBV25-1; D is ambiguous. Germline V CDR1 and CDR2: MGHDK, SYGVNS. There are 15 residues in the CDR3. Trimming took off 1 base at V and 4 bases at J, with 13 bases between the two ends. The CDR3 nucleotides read TGTGCCAGCAGTGAATTTGCCTCAGTGACCACTGAAGCTTTCTTT. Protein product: CASSEFASVTTEAFF.

The chain's CDR3 is CASSGGGTPEQFF. In nucleotides, the CDR3 is TGTGCCAGTAGTGGGGGGGGGACTCCCGAGCAGTTCTTC. This chain joins TRBV19 and TRBJ2-1, with 7 bases that match TRBD2. The CDR3 is 13 residues long. Trimming cost V 5 bases and J 10 bases; bases outside gene matches: 8. The V gene's germline CDR1 is LNHDA and CDR2 SQIVND (reference sequence). Filled out from reference TRBV19 and TRBJ2-1, the complete variable domain reads DGGITQSPKYLFRKEGQNVTLSCEQNLNHDAMYWYRQDPGQGLRLIYYSQIVNDFQKGDIAEGYSVSREKKESFPLTVTSAQKNPTAFYLCASSGGGTPEQFFGPGTRLTVL.

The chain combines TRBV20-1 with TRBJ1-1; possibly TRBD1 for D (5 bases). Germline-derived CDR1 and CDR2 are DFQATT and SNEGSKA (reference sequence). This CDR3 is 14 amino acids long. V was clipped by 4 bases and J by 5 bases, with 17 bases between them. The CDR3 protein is CSAKEGRVNTEAFF. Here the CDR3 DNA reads TGCAGTGCTAAAGAGGGCAGGGTTAATACTGAAGCTTTCTTT.

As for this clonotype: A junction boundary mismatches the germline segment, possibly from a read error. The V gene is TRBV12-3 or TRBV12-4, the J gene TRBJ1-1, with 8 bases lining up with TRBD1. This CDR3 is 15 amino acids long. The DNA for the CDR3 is TGTGTCAGCAGAACCGGGACAGGATGGAACACGGAAGCTTTCTTT. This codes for CVSRTGTGWNTEAFF.

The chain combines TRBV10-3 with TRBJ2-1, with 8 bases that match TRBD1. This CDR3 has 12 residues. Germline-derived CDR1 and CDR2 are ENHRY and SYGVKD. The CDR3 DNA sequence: TGTGCATCCCGGACAGGGAGGAATGAGCAGTTCTTC. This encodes CASRTGRNEQFF.

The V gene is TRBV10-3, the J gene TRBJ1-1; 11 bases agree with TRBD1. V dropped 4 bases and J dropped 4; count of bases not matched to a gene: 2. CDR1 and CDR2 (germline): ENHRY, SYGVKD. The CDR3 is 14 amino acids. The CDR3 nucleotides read TGTGCCATCAGTGCCGGGACAGGGGGCACTGAAGCTTTCTTT. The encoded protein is CAISAGTGGTEAFF.

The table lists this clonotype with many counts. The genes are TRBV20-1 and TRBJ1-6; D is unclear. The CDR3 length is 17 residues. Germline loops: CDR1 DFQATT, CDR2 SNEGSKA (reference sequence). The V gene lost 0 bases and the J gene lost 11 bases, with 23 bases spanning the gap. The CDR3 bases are TGCAGTGCTAGAGATCGAAGGGTGCCCGCATATGTAACACCCCTCCACTTT. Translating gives CSARDRRVPAYVTPLHF.

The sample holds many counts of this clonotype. CDR3 loop: CASSLAGQGPGNTIYF. Here the CDR3 DNA reads TGTGCCAGCAGCTTAGCAGGACAGGGACCTGGAAACACCATATATTTT. J is TRBJ1-3 and V is TRBV7-2, with TRBD1 matching 8 bases. This CDR3 contains 16 residues. The germline V gene encodes CDR1 SGHTA and CDR2 FQGNSA. Trimming removed 0 bases from V and 2 bases from J; junction bases left unmatched: 3.

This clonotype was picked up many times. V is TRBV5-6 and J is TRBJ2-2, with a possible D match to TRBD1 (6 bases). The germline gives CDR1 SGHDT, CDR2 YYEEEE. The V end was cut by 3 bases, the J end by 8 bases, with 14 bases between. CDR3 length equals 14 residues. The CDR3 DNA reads TGTGCCAGCAGCTCCCCGACAGGCGCGGGGGAGCTGTTTTTT. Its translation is CASSSPTGAGELFF.